Reported below is one TCR beta chain. The data were taken from a study of cytomegalovirus exposure and HLA in healthy donors. PCR used 60 Vbeta primers and 13 Jbeta primers. Assay used: immunoSEQ multiplex PCR; TCRdb lists only in-frame clones, some missing. Seen here are tens of thousands of clones, around 62% observed once, and the top ten hold about 4.7%. Looked up from germline, CDR1 is GTSNPN and CDR2 is SVGIG (reference sequence). The CDR3 covers 16 residues. The J segment lost 7 bases and the V segment lost 3 bases, leaving 14 bases of the junction unmatched. The receptor comes from a male donor in good health and CMV-seropositive. Sequencing was carried out using PBMCs. The J gene is TRBJ2-2, the V gene TRBV30; 7 bases align to TRBD1. DNA for the CDR3: TGTGCCTGGAGAATATCACAGGGGAAACAGGGCGGGGAGCTGTTTTTT. Translation: CAWRISQGKQGGELFF.